This T cell receptor (beta chain) was retrieved from a study of patients and donors after allogeneic stem cell transplantation (TCRdb year 2020). The receptor library was made with RT-PCR. Data came from a NextSeq 550. TCRdb applied fastp at Q25 and MiXCR to the public reads, then kept only in-frame beta chains. Every entry covers one CDR3 protein and lists the most common genes and DNA from its rows. This sample has approximately 160,000 distinct CDR3 sequences in its table, and approximately 22% of those were observed once. The ten most abundant clones make up roughly a quarter of the sample. Details on this clonotype: What antigen it recognizes has not been identified. Base quality data are lacking; no much larger clone is found one base away.

The CDR3 contains 15 residues, cysteine and phenylalanine counted. The CDR3 DNA has 45 bases and is translated from base 1. The germline V gene (reference sequence) specifies MNHNY as CDR1 and SVGAGI as CDR2. V is pared back by 5 bases and J by 6 bases, with 14 bases lying between the germline termini. The rearrangement joined TRBV6-6 to TRBJ1-6; the D segment cannot be called with confidence. This clonotype was sampled from a human donor who was either an allogeneic HSCT recipient or a stem cell or donor lymphocyte infusion donor (not recorded which). It is not recorded whose cells these are; they may come from a transplant donor. Sequencing was done on a sample of blood, either unsorted or a sorted T cell fraction (not recorded which). The CDR3 amino acid sequence is: CASSLSGGSNSPLHF. In nucleotides, the sequence is TGTGCCAGCAGTCTGTCGGGAGGGAGTAATTCACCCCTCCACTTT.